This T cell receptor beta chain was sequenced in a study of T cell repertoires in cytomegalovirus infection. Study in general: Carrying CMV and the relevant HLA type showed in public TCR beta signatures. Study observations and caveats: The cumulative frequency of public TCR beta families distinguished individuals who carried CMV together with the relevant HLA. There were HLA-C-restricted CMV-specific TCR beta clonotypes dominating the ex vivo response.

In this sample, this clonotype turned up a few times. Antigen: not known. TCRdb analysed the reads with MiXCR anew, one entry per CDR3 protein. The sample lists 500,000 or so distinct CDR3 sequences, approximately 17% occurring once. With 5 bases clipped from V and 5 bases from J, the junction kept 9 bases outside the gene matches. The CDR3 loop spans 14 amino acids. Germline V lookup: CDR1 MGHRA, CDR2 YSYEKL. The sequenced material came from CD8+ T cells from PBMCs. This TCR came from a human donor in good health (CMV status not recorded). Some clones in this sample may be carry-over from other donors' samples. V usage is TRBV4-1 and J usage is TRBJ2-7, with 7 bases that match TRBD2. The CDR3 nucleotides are TGCGCCAGCAGCACTTCCCGGGGAGGGAACGAGCAGTACTTC. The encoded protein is CASSTSRGGNEQYF.